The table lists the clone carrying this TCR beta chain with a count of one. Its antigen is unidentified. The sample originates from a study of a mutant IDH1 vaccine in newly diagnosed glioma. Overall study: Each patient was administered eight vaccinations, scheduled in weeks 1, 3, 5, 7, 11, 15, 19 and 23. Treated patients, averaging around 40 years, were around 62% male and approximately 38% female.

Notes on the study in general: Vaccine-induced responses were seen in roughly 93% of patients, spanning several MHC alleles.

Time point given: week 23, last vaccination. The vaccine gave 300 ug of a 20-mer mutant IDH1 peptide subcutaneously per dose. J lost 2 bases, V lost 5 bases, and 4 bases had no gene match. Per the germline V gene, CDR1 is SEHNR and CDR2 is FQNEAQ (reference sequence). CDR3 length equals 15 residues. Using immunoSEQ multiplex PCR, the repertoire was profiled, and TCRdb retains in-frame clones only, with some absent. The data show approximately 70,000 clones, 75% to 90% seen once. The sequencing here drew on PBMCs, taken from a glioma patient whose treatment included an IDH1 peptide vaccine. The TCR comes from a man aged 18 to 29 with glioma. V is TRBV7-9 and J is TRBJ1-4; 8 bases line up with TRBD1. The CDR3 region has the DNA TGTGCCAGCAGCCAAACAGGGGGGACTAATGAAAAACTGTTTTTT. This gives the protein CASSQTGGTNEKLFF.